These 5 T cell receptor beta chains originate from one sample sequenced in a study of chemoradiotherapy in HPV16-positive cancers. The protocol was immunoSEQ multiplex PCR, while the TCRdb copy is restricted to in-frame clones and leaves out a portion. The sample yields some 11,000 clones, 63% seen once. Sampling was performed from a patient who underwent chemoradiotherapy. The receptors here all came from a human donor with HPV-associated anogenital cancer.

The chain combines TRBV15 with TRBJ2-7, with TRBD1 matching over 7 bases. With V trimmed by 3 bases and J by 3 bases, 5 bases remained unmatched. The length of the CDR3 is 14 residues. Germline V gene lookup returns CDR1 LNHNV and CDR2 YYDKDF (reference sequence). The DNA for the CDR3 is TGTGCCACCAGCAGGAGACGGACAGGCTACGAGCAGTACTTC. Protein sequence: CATSRRRTGYEQYF. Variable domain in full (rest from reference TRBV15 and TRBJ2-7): DAMVIQNPRYQVTQFGKPVTLSCSQTLNHNVMYWYQQKSSQAPKLLFHYYDKDFNNEADTPDNFQSRRPNTSFCFLDIRSPGLGDTAMYLCATSRRRTGYEQYFGPGTRLTVT.

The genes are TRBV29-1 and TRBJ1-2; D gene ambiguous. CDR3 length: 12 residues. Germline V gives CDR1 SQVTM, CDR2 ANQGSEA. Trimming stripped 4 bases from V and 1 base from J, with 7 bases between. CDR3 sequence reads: CSVGSGNYGYTF. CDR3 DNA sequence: TGCAGCGTTGGGTCCGGTAACTATGGCTACACCTTC.

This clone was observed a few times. The chain's CDR3 is CASSLGLPGVDTQYF. The CDR3 DNA follows: TGTGCCAGCAGCTTAGGACTCCCCGGGGTAGATACGCAGTATTTT. The chain carries TRBV11-2 and TRBJ2-3; D possibly corresponds to TRBD2 (5 bases). This CDR3 spans 15 amino acids. CDR1 and CDR2 from the germline V gene are SGHAT and FQNNGV. V lost 1 base and J lost 5, with 13 bases in between. Looking up the rest from reference TRBV11-2 and TRBJ2-3 gives the full variable domain: EAGVAQSPRYKIIEKRQSVAFWCNPISGHATLYWYQQILGQGPKLLIQFQNNGVVDDSQLPKDRFSAERLKGVDSTLKIQPAKLEDSAVYLCASSLGLPGVDTQYFGPGTRLTVL.

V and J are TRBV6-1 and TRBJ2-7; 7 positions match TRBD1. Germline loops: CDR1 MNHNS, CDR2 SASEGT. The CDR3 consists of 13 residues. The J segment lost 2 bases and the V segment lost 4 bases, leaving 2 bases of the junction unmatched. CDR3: CASSVTGAYEQYF. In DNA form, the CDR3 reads TGTGCCAGCAGTGTCACAGGGGCCTACGAGCAGTACTTC.

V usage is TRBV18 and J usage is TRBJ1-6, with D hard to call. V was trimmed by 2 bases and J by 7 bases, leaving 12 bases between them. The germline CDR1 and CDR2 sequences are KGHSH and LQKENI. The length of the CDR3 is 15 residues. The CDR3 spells CASSPSPGSNSPLHF. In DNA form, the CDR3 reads TGTGCCAGCTCACCATCGCCGGGGTCAAATTCACCCCTCCACTTT.